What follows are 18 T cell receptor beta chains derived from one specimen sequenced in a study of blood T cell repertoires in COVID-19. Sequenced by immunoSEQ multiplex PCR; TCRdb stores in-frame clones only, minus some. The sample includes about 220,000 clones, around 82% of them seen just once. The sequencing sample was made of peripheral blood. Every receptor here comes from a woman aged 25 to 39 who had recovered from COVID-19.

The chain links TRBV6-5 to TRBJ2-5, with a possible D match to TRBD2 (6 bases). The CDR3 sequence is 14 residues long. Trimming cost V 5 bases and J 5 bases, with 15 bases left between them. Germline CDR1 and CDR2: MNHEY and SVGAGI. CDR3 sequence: CASSPGLPGETQYF. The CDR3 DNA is TGTGCCAGCAGTCCGGGACTCCCGGGGGAGACCCAGTACTTC.

CDR3 sequence (DNA): TGTGCCAGTAACCCAGGGGGTGCCCGCTCCTACAATGAGCAGTTCTTC. As protein: CASNPGGARSYNEQFF. The V call is TRBV19, the J call TRBJ2-1; 7 bases are shared with TRBD1. CDR3 length: 16 amino acids. Germline V gene sequence: CDR1 LNHDA, CDR2 SQIVND (reference sequence). The J segment lost 0 bases and the V segment lost 7 bases, leaving 9 bases of the junction unmatched.

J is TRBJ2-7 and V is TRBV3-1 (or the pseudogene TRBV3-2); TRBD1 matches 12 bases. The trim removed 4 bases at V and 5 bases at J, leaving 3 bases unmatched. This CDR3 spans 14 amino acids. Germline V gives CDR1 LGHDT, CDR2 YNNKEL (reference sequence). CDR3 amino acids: CASSRRDRGHEQYF. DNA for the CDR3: TGTGCCAGCAGCCGCCGGGACAGGGGGCACGAGCAGTACTTC.

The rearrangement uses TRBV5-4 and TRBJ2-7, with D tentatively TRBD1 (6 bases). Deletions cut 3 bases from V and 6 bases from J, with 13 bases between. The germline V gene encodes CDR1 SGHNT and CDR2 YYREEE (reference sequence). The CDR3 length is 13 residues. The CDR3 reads CASSWSGDGEQYF. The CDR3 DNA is TGTGCCAGCAGCTGGTCAGGGGATGGCGAGCAGTACTTC.

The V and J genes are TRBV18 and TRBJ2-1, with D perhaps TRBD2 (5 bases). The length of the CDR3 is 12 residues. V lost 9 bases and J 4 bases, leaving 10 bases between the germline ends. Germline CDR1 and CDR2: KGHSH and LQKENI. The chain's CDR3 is CASSRTYNEQFF. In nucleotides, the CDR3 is TGTGCCAGTTCGAGGACTTACAATGAGCAGTTCTTC.

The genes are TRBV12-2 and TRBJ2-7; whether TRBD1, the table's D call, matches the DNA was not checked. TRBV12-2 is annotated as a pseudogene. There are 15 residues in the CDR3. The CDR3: CASRPVWTERHEQYF. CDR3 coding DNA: TGTGCAAGTCGCCCGGTCTGGACAGAGAGGCACGAGCAGTACTTC.

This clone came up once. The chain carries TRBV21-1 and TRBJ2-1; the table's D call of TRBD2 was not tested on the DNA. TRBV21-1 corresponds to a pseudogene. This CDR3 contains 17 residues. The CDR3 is CASSKGPSLASYNEQFF. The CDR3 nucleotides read TGTGCCAGCAGCAAAGGACCCAGTCTAGCCTCCTACAATGAGCAGTTCTTC.

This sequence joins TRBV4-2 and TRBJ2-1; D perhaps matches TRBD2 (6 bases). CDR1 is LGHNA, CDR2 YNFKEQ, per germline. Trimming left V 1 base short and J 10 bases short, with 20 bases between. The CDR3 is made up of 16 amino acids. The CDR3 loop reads CASSQGAETSTREQFF. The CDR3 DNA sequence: TGTGCCAGCAGCCAAGGGGCGGAAACTAGCACCCGGGAGCAGTTCTTC.

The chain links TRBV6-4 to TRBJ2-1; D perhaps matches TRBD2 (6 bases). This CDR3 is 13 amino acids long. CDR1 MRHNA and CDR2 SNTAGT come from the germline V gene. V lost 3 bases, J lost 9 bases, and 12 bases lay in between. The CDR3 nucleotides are TGTGCCAGCAGTGAGGAGGGGACCGGTGAGCAGTTCTTC. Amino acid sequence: CASSEEGTGEQFF.

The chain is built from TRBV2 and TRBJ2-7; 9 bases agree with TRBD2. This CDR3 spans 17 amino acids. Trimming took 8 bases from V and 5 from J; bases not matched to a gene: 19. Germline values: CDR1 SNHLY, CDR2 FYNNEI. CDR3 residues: CASWLILAGLQPDEQYF. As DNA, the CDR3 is TGTGCCAGCTGGCTAATACTAGCGGGCCTCCAGCCCGACGAGCAGTACTTC.

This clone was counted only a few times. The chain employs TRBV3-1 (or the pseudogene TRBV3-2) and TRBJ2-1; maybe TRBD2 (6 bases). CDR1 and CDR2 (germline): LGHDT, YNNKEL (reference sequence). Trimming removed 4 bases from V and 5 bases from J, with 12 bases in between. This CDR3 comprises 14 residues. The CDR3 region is CASSPGTYNNEQFF. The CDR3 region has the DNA TGTGCCAGCAGCCCCGGGACTTACAACAATGAGCAGTTCTTC.

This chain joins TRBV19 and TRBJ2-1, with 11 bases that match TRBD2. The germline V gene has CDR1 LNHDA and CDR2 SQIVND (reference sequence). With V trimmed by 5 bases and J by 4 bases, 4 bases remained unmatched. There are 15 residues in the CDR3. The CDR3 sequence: CASSLGLAAYNEQFF. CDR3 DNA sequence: TGTGCCAGTAGTTTGGGACTAGCGGCTTACAATGAGCAGTTCTTC.

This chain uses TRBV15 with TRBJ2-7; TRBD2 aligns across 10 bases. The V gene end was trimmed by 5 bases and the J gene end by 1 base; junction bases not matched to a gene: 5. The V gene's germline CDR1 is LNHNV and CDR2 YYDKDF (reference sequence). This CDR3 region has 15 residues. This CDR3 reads CATSEALAGSYEQYF. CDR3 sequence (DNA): TGTGCCACCAGCGAAGCACTAGCGGGATCCTACGAGCAGTACTTC.

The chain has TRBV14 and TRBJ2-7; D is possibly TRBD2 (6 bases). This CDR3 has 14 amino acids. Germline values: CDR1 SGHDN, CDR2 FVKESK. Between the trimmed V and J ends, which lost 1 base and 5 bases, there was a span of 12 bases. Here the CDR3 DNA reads TGTGCCAGCAGCCAAGTCTCGGGGGTCCACGAGCAGTACTTC. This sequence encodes CASSQVSGVHEQYF.

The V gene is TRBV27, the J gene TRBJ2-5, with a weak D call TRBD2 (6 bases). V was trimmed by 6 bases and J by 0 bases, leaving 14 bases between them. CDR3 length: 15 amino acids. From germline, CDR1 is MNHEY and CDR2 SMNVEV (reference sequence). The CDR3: CASSWRGRYQETQYF. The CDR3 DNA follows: TGTGCCAGCAGCTGGCGGGGTCGGTACCAAGAGACCCAGTACTTC.

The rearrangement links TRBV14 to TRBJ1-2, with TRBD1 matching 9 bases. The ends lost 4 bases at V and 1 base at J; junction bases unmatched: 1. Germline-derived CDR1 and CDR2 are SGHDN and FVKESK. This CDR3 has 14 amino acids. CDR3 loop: CASSRDRVNYGYTF. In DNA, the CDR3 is TGTGCCAGCAGCCGGGACAGGGTTAACTATGGCTACACCTTC.

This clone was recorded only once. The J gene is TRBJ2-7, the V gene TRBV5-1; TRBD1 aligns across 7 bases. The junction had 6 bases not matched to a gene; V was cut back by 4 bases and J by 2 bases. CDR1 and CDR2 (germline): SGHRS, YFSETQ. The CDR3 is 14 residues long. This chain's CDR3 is CASSPRDRPYEQYF. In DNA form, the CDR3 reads TGCGCCAGCAGCCCGAGGGACAGACCCTACGAGCAGTACTTC.

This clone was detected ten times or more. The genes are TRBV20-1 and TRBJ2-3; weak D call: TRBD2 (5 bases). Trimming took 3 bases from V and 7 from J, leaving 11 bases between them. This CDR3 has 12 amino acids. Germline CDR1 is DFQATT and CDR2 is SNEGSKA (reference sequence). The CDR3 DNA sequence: TGCAGTGCTAGTTTGGCGGGCCATACGCAGTATTTT. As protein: CSASLAGHTQYF.